This note documents a single T cell receptor beta chain sequence. The data belong to a study of blood T cell repertoires in COVID-19. Overall study: PBMCs, B-cell-depleted T cells, or T cells provided the cDNA or gDNA that made up the material.

The junction had 0 bases not matched to a gene; V was cut back by 6 bases and J by 1 base. Germline V gene data show CDR1 as SQVTM and CDR2 as ANQGSEA. The CDR3 is 13 residues long. The assay was immunoSEQ multiplex PCR, and TCRdb's table has in-frame clones only and misses some. The table lists 130,000 to 150,000 clones, roughly 83% of them singletons, with around 3% in the top ten. The receptor was derived from a woman older than 75 with acute or convalescent COVID-19. The chain has TRBV29-1 and TRBJ2-2; TRBD1 agrees at 9 bases. The sequenced sample consisted of peripheral blood. CDR3 in DNA: TGCAGCGTGGACAGGGGGAACACCGGGGAGCTGTTTTTT. It encodes CSVDRGNTGELFF.